This section outlines one T cell receptor beta chain sequence together with its context. Its binding antigen is unknown. No base-level quality is on record; no much larger clone is a single base apart. TCRdb names Illumina HiSeq 2500 as the instrument used. TCR beta libraries were prepared by quantitative 5'-RACE with molecular barcodes. From the authors' description of their analysis: Disease-linked TCR variants were identified with a new computational method built on a probabilistic model of VDJ rearrangement. The public reads were reanalyzed by TCRdb: fastp trimming at Q25, MiXCR alignment, in-frame beta chains only. Rows with one shared CDR3 protein collapse into an entry with the most common genes and DNA. The V and J calls were determined by TCRdb, not by the authors. The sample table records hundreds of thousands of distinct CDR3 sequences; roughly 32% of these occur just once. Clones ranked in the top ten supply around 4.4% of the sample.

The CDR3 has 16 amino acids, counting the end cysteine and phenylalanine. Left in the record is the CDR3 DNA by itself, 48 bases read in frame from the first base. V trim: 5 bases; J trim: 3 bases; unmatched bases: 10. The germline V gene (reference sequence) specifies MNHEY as CDR1 and SMNVEV as CDR2. These data originate in a study of CD8 T cells in ankylosing spondylitis (dated by TCRdb to the late 2010s). A note on the overall study: The study profiled T cell receptor beta repertoires in healthy donors and ankylosing spondylitis patients to find disease-linked TCR variants. In total, the full study cohort was made up of over a hundred healthy donors and some 26 ankylosing spondylitis patients. Peripheral blood was sampled, and synovial fluid was also collected from ankylosing spondylitis patients.

Points the paper makes about the study in general: The disease-linked clones showed a CD8+ phenotype and occurred at relatively low frequencies in peripheral blood. According to the report, matched synovial fluid samples from ankylosing spondylitis patients were significantly enriched for the disease-linked clones. Some TCR beta motif variants had previously been reported in synovial fluid and blood of reactive arthritis patients, which suggested common disease-initiation mechanisms. A TCR beta motif made up of several highly homologous amino acid variants appeared to be characteristic of blood from ankylosing spondylitis patients.

The specimen sequenced was blood, either unsorted or a sorted T cell fraction (not recorded which). The origin of this receptor is a male donor with ankylosing spondylitis or in good health (not recorded which). The chain is assembled from TRBV27 and TRBJ2-1; 7 bases in the junction line up with TRBD1. In nucleotides, the sequence is TGTGCCAGCAGTCCCTTCTCCGGGACAGACTACAATGAGCAGTTCTTC. This translates into CASSPFSGTDYNEQFF.